This TCR beta chain originates from a study of high-grade serous ovarian cancer treatment subgroups. Looking at the study overall: Each sample yielded on average around 7,000 unique TCR beta rearrangements from 11,000 to 15,000 reads.

Germline lookup yields CDR1 SGHTA and CDR2 FQGTGA. CDR3 size: 15 residues. V lost 5 bases, J lost 6 bases, and 9 bases stayed unmatched. Study-level points and caveats: Tumors within one patient showed repertoire similarity of about 0.1 to 0.8. The analyses considered CDR3 and ignored CDR1 and CDR2. Without spatial data, bulk sequencing limits insight into HGSC tumor diversity.

About this clone itself: What it recognizes is unknown.

Sequencing was performed with immunoSEQ multiplex PCR; in TCRdb, only in-frame clones are kept and a portion is missing. The sample lists 19,000 or so clones, roughly 75% occurring once. Tumor tissue was taken before any definitive surgery or chemotherapy was given. The sequencing input was tumor tissue. This receptor was taken from a human donor with high-grade serous ovarian cancer. The chain links TRBV7-3 to TRBJ1-2, with 10 bases aligning to TRBD1. Here the CDR3 reads CASSPDRGSRNGYTF. The CDR3 coding sequence is TGTGCCAGCAGCCCGGACAGGGGGAGTCGGAATGGCTACACCTTC. Filled out from reference TRBV7-3 and TRBJ1-2, the complete variable domain reads GAGVSQTPSNKVTEKGKYVELRCDPISGHTALYWYRQSLGQGPEFLIYFQGTGAADDSGLPNDRFFAVRPEGSVSTLKIQRTERGDSAVYLCASSPDRGSRNGYTFGSGTRLTVV.